Below, one T cell receptor (beta chain) is given with its context. What it recognizes is unknown. This specimen belongs to a study of OX40 agonist ivuxolimab in advanced cancers. Background on the study: Cancers in dose escalation were hepatocellular, melanoma, renal cell and head and neck. Checkpoint inhibitors had been given previously to over 30% of patients. The study's findings and limits: CD8+ T cells averaged more expanded clones than CD4+.

CDR3 size: 14 residues. Trimming cost V 4 bases and J 2 bases, with 9 bases left between them. Germline CDR1 is MNHEY and CDR2 is SVGAGI. Measured with immunoSEQ multiplex PCR; TCRdb has only the in-frame clones, and not every one. The repertoire includes approximately 60,000 clones, around 90% of them detected once, and more than 9.5% sits in the top ten. This sequence was found in an adult with an advanced solid tumor such as melanoma, head and neck, liver or kidney cancer. This rearrangement joins TRBV6-5 to TRBJ2-1; possible D gene TRBD2, 6 bases. The sequences come from CD4+ or CD8+ T cells sorted from blood, collected in a trial of the OX40 agonist ivuxolimab. The CDR3, as DNA: TGTGCCAGCAGTTTCGGGACTGCCTACAATGAGCAGTTCTTC. Its translation: CASSFGTAYNEQFF.